The T cell receptor beta chain under discussion was sequenced for a study of T cell responses to AZD1222 COVID-19 vaccine. Study outcomes and limitations: In a largely white British group with more females than males, clonal diversity was possibly underestimated. At baseline, just a handful of AZD1222 recipients tested seropositive. Vaccine-related CD4 TCRs covered spike, predominating at 160-218 and 743-854.

This clone was seen more than once but under ten times. Its target is not known. Some clones are missing from TCRdb's copy, which holds only in-frame ones; the method was immunoSEQ multiplex PCR. The data show about 84,000 clones, roughly 86% seen once. CDR1 is SGHKS and CDR2 is YYEKEE in the germline V gene (reference sequence). This CDR3 region has 17 residues. V was trimmed by 2 bases and J by 5 bases, leaving 19 bases between them. The sequencing here drew on peripheral blood, taken 28 days after the second AZD1222 dose. The clonotype originates from an adult who received the AZD1222 COVID-19 vaccine. The gene calls are TRBV5-5 and TRBJ2-2; D may be TRBD1 or TRBD2 (5 bases each). CDR3 bases: TGTGCCAGCAGCTTAGGGGCTAGCCGAGTTGGGACCGGGGAGCTGTTTTTT. It translates to CASSLGASRVGTGELFF.